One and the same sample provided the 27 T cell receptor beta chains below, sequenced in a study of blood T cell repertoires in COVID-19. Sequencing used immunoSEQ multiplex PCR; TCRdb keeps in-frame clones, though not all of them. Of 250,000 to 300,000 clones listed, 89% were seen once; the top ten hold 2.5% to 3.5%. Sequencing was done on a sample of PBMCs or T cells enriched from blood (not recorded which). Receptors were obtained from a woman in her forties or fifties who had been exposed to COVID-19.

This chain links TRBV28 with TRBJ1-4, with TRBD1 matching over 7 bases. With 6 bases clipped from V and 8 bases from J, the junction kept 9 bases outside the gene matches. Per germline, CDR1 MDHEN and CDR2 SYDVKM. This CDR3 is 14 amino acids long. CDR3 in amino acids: CASREGTVSEKLFF. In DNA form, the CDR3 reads TGTGCCAGCAGGGAAGGGACAGTTTCCGAAAAACTGTTTTTT.

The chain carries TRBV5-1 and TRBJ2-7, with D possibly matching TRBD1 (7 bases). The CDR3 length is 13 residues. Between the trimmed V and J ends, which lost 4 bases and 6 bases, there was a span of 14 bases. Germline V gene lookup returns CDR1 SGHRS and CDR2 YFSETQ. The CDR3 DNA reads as TGCGCCAGCAGCCCGGAGGGGGCGGGCGAGCAGTACTTC. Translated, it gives CASSPEGAGEQYF. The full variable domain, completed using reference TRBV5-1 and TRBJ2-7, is KAGVTQTPRYLIKTRGQQVTLSCSPISGHRSVSWYQQTPGQGLQFLFEYFSETQRNKGNFPGRFSGRQFSNSRSEMNVSTLELGDSALYLCASSPEGAGEQYFGPGTRLTVT.

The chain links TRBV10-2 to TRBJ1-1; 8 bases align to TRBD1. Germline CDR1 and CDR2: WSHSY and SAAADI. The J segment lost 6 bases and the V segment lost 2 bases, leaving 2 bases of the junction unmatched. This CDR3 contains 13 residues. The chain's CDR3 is CASSEIQGAEAFF. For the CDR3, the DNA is TGCGCCAGCAGTGAGATACAGGGGGCTGAAGCTTTCTTT.

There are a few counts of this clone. CDR3 coding DNA: TGCAGTGCTGCTAAGGGACTTCGACCGTTCTTC. This encodes CSAAKGLRPFF. V is TRBV20-1 and J is TRBJ2-1, with a possible D match to TRBD2 (6 bases). Germline CDR1 and CDR2: DFQATT and SNEGSKA (reference sequence). Trimming removed 5 bases at V and 15 bases at J, with 17 bases between. The CDR3 sequence is 11 residues long.

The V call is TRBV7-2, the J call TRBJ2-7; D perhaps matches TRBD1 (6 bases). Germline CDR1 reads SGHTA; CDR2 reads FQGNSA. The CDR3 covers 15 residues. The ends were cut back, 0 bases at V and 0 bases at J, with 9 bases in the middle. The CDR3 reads CASSLAPGASYEQYF. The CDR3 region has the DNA TGTGCCAGCAGCTTAGCCCCAGGGGCCTCCTACGAGCAGTACTTC.

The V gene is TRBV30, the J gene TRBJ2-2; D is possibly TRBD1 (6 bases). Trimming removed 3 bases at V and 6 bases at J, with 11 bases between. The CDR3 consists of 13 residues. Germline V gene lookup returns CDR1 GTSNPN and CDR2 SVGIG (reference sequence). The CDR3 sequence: CAWRRTGSGELFF. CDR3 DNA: TGTGCCTGGAGGCGAACAGGGTCCGGGGAGCTGTTTTTT. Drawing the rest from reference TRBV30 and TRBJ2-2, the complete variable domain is SQTIHQWPATLVQPVGSPLSLECTVEGTSNPNLYWYRQAAGRGLQLLFYSVGIGQISSEVPQNLSASRPQDRQFILSSKKLLLSDSGFYLCAWRRTGSGELFFGEGSRLTVL.

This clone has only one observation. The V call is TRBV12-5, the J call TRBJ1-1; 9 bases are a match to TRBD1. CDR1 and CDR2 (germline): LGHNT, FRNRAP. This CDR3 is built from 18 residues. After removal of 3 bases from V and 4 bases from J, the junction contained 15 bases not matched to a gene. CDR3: CASGFVVHGQGLGTEAFF. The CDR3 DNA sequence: TGTGCTAGTGGTTTCGTGGTACATGGACAGGGGTTGGGCACTGAAGCTTTCTTT.

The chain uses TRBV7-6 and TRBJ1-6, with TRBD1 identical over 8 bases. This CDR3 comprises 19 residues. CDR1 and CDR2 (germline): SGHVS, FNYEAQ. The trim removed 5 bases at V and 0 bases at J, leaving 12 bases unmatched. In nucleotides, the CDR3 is TGTGCCAGCAGCCCAGGGAGACAGGGGCCGAGCTCCTATAATTCACCCCTCCACTTT. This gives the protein CASSPGRQGPSSYNSPLHF. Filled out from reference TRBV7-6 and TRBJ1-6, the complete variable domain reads GAGVSQSPRYKVTKRGQDVALRCDPISGHVSLYWYRQALGQGPEFLTYFNYEAQQDKSGLPNDRFSAERPEGSISTLTIQRTEQRDSAMYRCASSPGRQGPSSYNSPLHFGNGTRLTVT.

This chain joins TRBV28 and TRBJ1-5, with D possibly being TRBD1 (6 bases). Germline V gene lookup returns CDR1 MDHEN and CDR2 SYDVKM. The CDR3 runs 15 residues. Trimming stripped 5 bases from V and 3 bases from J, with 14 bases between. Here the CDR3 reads CASSVIQGNNQPQHF. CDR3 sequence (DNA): TGTGCCAGCAGTGTTATACAGGGTAACAATCAGCCCCAGCATTTT.

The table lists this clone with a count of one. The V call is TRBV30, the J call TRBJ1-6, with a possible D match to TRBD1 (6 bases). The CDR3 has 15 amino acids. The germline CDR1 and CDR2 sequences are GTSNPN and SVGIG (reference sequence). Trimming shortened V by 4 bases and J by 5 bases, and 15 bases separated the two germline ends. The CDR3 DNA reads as TGTGCCTGGAATACAGGGTCTTCTAATAATTCACCCCTCCACTTT. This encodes CAWNTGSSNNSPLHF.

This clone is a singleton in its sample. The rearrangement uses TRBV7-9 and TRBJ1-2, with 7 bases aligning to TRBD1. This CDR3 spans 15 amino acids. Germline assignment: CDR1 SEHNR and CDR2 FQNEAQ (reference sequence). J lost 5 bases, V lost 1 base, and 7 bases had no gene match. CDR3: CASSLGGRGTYGYTF. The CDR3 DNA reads TGTGCCAGCAGCTTAGGGGGCAGGGGGACATATGGCTACACCTTC.

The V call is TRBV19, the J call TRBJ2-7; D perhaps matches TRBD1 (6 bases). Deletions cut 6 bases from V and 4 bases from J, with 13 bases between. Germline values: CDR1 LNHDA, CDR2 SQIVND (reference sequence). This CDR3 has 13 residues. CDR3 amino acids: CASSLSTGYEQYF. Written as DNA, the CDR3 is TGTGCCAGTAGCCTCTCAACAGGGTACGAGCAGTACTTC.

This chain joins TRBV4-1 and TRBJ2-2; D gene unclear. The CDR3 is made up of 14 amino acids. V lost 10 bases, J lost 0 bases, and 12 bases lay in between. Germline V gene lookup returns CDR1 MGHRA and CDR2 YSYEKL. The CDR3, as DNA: TGCGCCACCTCCGGTATCGCGAACACCGGGGAGCTGTTTTTT. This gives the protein CATSGIANTGELFF.

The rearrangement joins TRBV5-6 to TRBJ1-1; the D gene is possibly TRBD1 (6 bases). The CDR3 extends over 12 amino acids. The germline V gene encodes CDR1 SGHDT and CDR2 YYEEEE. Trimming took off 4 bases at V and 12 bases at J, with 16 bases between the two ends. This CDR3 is CASSRLPGEPFF. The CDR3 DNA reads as TGTGCCAGCAGCCGCTTACCAGGGGAGCCTTTCTTT. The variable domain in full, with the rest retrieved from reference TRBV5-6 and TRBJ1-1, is DAGVTQSPTHLIKTRGQQVTLRCSPKSGHDTVSWYQQALGQGPQFIFQYYEEEERQRGNFPDRFSGHQFPNYSSELNVNALLLGDSALYLCASSRLPGEPFFGQGTRLTVV.

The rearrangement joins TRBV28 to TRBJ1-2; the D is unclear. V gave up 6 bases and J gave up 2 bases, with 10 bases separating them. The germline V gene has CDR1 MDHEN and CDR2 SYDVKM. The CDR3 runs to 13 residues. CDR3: CASSPMINYGYTF. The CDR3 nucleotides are TGTGCCAGCAGCCCTATGATAAACTATGGCTACACCTTC.

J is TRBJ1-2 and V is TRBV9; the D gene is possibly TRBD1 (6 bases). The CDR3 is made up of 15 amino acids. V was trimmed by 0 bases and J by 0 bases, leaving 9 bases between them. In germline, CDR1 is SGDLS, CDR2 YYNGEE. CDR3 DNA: TGTGCCAGCAGCGTAGAGACAGGAGCTAACTATGGCTACACCTTC. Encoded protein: CASSVETGANYGYTF.

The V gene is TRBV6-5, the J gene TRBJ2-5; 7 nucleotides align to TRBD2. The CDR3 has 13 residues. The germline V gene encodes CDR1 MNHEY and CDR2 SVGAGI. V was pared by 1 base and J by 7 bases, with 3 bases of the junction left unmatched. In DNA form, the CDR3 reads TGTGCCAGCAGTTACTGGACGGGGGGGACCCAGTACTTC. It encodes CASSYWTGGTQYF.

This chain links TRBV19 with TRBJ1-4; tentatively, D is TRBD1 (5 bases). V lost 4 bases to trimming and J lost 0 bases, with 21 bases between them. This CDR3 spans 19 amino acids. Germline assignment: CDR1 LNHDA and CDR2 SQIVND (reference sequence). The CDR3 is CASSRAGRNLQATNEKLFF. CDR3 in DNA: TGTGCCAGTAGTAGAGCAGGGCGAAATTTACAAGCAACTAATGAAAAACTGTTTTTT.

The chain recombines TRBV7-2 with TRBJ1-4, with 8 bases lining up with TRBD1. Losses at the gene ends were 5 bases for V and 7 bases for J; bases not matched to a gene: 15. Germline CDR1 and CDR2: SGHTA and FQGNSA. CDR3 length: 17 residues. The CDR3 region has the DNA TGTGCCAGCAGCCCATCAGGCGGCGGGACAGGTCCTGAAAAACTGTTTTTT. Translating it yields CASSPSGGGTGPEKLFF. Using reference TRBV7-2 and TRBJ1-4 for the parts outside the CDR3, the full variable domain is GAGVSQSPSNKVTEKGKDVELRCDPISGHTALYWYRQSLGQGLEFLIYFQGNSAPDKSGLPSDRFSAERTGGSVSTLTIQRTQQEDSAVYLCASSPSGGGTGPEKLFFGSGTQLSVL.

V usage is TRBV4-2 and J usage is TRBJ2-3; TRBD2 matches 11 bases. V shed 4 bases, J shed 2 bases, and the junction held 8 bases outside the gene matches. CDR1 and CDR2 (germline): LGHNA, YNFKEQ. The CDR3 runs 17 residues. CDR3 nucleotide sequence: TGTGCCAGCAGCCGAAGTGATAGCGGGGGGGCCACAGATACGCAGTATTTT. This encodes CASSRSDSGGATDTQYF.

This CDR3 reads CASSLLAGGEQFF. The CDR3 DNA reads as TGTGCCAGCAGCCTTCTAGCGGGGGGGGAGCAGTTCTTC. The rearrangement joins TRBV28 to TRBJ2-1, with 12 bases matching TRBD2. The length of the CDR3 is 13 residues. Germline trimming cut 6 bases from V and 10 bases from J; bases unmatched to any gene: 4. CDR1 and CDR2 from the germline V gene are MDHEN and SYDVKM. The full variable domain, with the rest looked up from reference TRBV28 and TRBJ2-1, is DVKVTQSSRYLVKRTGEKVFLECVQDMDHENMFWYRQDPGLGLRLIYFSYDVKMKEKGDIPEGYSVSREKKERFSLILESASTNQTSMYLCASSLLAGGEQFFGPGTRLTVL.

CDR3 sequence: CASSPRMTATATNEKLFF. CDR3 sequence (DNA): TGCGCCAGCAGCCCCAGAATGACAGCCACTGCAACTAATGAAAAACTGTTTTTT. The J gene is TRBJ1-4, the V gene TRBV23-1, with D tentatively TRBD1 (5 bases). TRBV23-1 is reported as an ORF; its role is uncertain. This CDR3 has 18 amino acids. V gave up 6 bases and J gave up 0 bases, with 20 bases separating them.

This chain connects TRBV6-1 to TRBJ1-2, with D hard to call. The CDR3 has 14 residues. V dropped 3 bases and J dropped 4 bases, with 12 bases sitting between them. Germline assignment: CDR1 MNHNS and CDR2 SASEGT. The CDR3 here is CASSEFGGSYGYTF. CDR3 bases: TGTGCCAGCAGTGAGTTCGGCGGTAGCTATGGCTACACCTTC.

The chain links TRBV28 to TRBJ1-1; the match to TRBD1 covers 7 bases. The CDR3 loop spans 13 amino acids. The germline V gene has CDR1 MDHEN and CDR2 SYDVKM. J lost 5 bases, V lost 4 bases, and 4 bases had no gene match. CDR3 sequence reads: CASSSRGRTEAFF. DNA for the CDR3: TGTGCCAGCAGTTCTAGGGGGCGAACTGAAGCTTTCTTT. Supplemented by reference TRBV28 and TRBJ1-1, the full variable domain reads DVKVTQSSRYLVKRTGEKVFLECVQDMDHENMFWYRQDPGLGLRLIYFSYDVKMKEKGDIPEGYSVSREKKERFSLILESASTNQTSMYLCASSSRGRTEAFFGQGTRLTVV.

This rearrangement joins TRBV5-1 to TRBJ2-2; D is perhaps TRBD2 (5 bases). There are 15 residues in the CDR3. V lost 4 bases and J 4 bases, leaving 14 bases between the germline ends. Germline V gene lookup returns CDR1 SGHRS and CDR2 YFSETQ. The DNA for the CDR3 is TGCGCCAGCAGCCAGGAGGTAGGGCGCACCGGGGAGCTGTTTTTT. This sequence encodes CASSQEVGRTGELFF.

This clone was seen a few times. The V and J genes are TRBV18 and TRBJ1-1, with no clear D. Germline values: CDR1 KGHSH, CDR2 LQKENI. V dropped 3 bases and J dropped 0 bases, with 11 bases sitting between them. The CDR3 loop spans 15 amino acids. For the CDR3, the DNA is TGTGCCAGCTCACCCCCGCCAGGCATGAACACTGAAGCTTTCTTT. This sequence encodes CASSPPPGMNTEAFF.

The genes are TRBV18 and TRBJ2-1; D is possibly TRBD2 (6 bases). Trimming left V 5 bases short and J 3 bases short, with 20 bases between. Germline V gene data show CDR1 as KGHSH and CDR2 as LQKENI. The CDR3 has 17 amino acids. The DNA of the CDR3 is TGTGCCAGCTCAGACCCTGGTGGAGGGCCCTACTACAATGAGCAGTTCTTC. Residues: CASSDPGGGPYYNEQFF.